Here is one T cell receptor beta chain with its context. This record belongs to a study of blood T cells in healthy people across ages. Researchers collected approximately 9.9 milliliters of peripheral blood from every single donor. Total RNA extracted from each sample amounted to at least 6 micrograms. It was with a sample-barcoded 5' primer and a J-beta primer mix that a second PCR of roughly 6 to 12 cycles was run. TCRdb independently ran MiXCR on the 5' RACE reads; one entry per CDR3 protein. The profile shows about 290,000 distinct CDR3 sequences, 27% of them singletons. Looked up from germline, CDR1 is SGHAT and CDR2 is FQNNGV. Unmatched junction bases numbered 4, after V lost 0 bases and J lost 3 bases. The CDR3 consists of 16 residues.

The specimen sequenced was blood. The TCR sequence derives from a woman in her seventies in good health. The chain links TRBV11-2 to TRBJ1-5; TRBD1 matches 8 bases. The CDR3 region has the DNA TGTGCCAGCAGCTTAGATTCGGGACAGGTCAATCAGCCCCAGCATTTT. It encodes CASSLDSGQVNQPQHF.